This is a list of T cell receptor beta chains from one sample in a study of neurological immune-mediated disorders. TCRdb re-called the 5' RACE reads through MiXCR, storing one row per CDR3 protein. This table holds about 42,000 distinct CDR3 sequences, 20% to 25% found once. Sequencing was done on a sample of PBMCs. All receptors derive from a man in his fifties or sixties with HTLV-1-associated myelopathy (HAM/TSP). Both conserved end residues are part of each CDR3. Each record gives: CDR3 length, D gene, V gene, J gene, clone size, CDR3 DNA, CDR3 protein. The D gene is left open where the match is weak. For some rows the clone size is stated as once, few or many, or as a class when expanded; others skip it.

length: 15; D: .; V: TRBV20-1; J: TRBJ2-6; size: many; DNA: TGCAGTGCTAGGTTTGGCGGGTCTGGGGCCAACGTCCTGACTTTC; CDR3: CSARFGGSGANVLTF
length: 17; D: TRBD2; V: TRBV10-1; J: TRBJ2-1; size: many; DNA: TGCGCCAGCAGTGAGTCGGGACTAGCGGGAGGCCCAGTAGGGCAGTTCTTC; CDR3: CASSESGLAGGPVGQFF
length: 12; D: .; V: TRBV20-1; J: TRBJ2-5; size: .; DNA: TGCAGCCCAAAGGGGGACCAAGAGACCCAGTACTTC; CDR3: CSPKGDQETQYF
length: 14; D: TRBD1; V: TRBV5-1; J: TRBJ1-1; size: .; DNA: TGCGCCAGCAGCACCAGGGGGCAAAAAGATGAAGCTTTCTTT; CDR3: CASSTRGQKDEAFF
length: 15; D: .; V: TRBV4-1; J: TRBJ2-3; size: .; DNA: TGCGCCAGCCGCCCCCAGGGGCAGGACACAGATACGCAGTATTTT; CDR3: CASRPQGQDTDTQYF
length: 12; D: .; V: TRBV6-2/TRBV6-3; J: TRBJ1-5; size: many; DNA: TGTGCCAGCAGTTTTCCCCACTCGACCCAGCATTTT; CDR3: CASSFPHSTQHF
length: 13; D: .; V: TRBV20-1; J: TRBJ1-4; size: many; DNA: TGCAGTGCCGTGGGTGGGGGGGATGAAAAACTGTTTTTT; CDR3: CSAVGGGDEKLFF
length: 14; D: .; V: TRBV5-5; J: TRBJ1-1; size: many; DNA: TGTGCCAGCAGTTTCGGGACACAGAACACTGAAGCTTTCTTT; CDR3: CASSFGTQNTEAFF
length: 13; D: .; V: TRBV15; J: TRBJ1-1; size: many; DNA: TGTGCCACCCGGAGGGAGGTAAACACTGAAGCTTTCTTT; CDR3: CATRREVNTEAFF
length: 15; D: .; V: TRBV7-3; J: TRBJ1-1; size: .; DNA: TGTGCCAGCAGCTTAATGCCGGGCTTGAACACTGAAGCTTTCTTT; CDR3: CASSLMPGLNTEAFF
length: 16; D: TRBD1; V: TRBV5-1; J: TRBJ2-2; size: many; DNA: TGCGCCAGCAGCTTTCAACAGGGGACGGCCACCGGGGAGCTGTTTTTT; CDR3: CASSFQQGTATGELFF
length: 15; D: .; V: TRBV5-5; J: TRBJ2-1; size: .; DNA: TGTGCCAGCAGCTCCCAAGGGCGGTCCCAAGGGGAGCAGTTCTTC; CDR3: CASSSQGRSQGEQFF
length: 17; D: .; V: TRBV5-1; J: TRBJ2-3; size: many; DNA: TGCGCCAGCAGCTTACCCCTCCAGCGGAGGACCACAGATACGCAGTATTTT; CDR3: CASSLPLQRRTTDTQYF
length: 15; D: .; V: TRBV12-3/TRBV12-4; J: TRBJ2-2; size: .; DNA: TGTGCCAGCAGTTTTAGTCAGACGAACACCGGGGAGCTGTTTTTT; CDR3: CASSFSQTNTGELFF
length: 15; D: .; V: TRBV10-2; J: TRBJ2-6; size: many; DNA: TGCGCCAGCAGTGAGAGGGACTCTGGGGCCAACATCCTGACTTTC; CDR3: CASSERDSGANILTF
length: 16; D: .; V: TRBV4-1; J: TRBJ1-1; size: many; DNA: TGCGCCAGCAGCCACCCTGCGGCGGGCCCGAACACTGAAGCTTTCTTT; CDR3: CASSHPAAGPNTEAFF
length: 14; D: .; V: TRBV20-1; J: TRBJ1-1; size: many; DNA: TGCAGTGCTAAGGAAGCGGGACCGAACACTGAAGCTTTCTTT; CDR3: CSAKEAGPNTEAFF
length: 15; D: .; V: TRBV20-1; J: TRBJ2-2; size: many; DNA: TGCAGTGCTCTCGACGGGTTCGCGAACACCGGGGAGCTGTTTTTT; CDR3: CSALDGFANTGELFF
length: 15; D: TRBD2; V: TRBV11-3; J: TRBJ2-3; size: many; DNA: TGTGCCAGCAGCTTTTCGGGAGGAAGCACAGATACGCAGTATTTT; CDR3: CASSFSGGSTDTQYF
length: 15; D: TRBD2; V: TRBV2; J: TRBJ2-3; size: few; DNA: TGTGCCAGCAGCCTACTAGCGGGAGGGACGGATACGCAGTATTTT; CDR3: CASSLLAGGTDTQYF